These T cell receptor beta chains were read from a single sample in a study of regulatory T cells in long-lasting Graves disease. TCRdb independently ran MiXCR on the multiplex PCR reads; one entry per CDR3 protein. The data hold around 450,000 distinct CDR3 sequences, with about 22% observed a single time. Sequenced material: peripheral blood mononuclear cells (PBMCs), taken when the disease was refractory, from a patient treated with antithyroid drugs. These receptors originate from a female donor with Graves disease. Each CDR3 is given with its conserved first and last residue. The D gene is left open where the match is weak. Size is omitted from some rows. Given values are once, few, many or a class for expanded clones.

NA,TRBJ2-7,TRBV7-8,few,TGTGCCAGCAGTAAGGGGCTATTCAACTACGAGCAGTACTTC,CASSKGLFNYEQYF
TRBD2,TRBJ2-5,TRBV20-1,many,TGCAGTGCTAGAGTTGAGCGGGGGGAAGAGACCCAGTACTTC,CSARVERGEETQYF
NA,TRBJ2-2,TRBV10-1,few,TGCGCCAGCAGCAGATCATACACCGGGGAGCTGTTTTTT,CASSRSYTGELFF
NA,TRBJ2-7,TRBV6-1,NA,TGTGCCACAACCTACCCTGGGGGCTACGAGCAGTACTTC,CATTYPGGYEQYF
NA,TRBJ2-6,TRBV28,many,TGTGCCAGCATCGAAAGGGGGGGGCGCCCAGCCTACTCTGGGGCCAACGTCCTGACTTTC,CASIERGGRPAYSGANVLTF
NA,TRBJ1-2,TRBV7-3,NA,TGTGCCAGCAGCCCCACGAGCGGCTCCAACTATGGCTACACCTTC,CASSPTSGSNYGYTF
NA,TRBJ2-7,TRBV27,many,TGTGCCAGCAGCACGACCGTGAAAGGGGTGATCGCCTACGAGCAGTACTTC,CASSTTVKGVIAYEQYF
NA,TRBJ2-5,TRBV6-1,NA,TGTGCCAGCAGTCGAGGACAGGGACTACAAGAGACCCAGTACTTC,CASSRGQGLQETQYF
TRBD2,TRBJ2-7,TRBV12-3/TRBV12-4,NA,TGTGCCAGCAGCCAAGCCACGGGGCTAGCGGGAAGGTCCTACGAGCAGTACTTC,CASSQATGLAGRSYEQYF
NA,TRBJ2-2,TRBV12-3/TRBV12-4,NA,TGTGCCAGCAGCCAAGTCGTTGTGAGTTCGGGCACCGGGGAGCTGTTTTTT,CASSQVVVSSGTGELFF
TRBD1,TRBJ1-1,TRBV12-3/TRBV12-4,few,TGTGCCAGCGTCCCTACATGGACAGGGGACTTTGAAGCTTTCTTT,CASVPTWTGDFEAFF
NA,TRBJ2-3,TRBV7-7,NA,TGTGCTAGCAGCTCTTTGGGGAGGTCAGATACGCAGTATTTT,CASSSLGRSDTQYF
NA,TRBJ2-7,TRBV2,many,TGTGCCAGCAGTGACGGATACGAGCAGTACTTC,CASSDGYEQYF
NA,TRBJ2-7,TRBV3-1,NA,TGTGCCAGCAGCCAAGGAGGGACGTCGAGTGAGCAGTACTTC,CASSQGGTSSEQYF
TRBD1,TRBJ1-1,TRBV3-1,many,TGTGCCAGCAGCCCGGGGACAGGTCGCGCTGAAGCTTTCTTT,CASSPGTGRAEAFF
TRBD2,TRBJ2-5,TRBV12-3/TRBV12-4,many,TGTGCCAGCACGCTATCCGGGGGGGCAGGGGAGACCCAGTACTTC,CASTLSGGAGETQYF
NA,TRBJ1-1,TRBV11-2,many,TGTGCCAGCAGCGTGGGAGGGGCGACCAGTGAAGCTTTCTTT,CASSVGGATSEAFF
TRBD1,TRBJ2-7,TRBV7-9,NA,TGTGCCAGCAGCATGCAGACAGGGGAGCAGTACTTC,CASSMQTGEQYF
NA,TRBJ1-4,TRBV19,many,TGTGCCAGTAGTCCGTATACGGATGAAAAACTGTTTTTT,CASSPYTDEKLFF
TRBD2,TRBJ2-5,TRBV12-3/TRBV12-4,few,TGTGCCAGCAGGCAAGGACTAGCGGGTAGAGAGACCCAGTACTTC,CASRQGLAGRETQYF
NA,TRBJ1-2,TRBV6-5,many,TGTGCCAGCAGTTACCTGTCAGCTAACTATGGCTACACCTTC,CASSYLSANYGYTF
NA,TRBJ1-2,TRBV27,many,TGTGCCAGCAGTTTTTCGGGATTGGGTTTGCGGGGCTACACCTTC,CASSFSGLGLRGYTF
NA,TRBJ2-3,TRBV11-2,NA,TGTGCCAGCAGCACCCGCGGCCGGGTTGGTTCAGATACGCAGTATTTT,CASSTRGRVGSDTQYF
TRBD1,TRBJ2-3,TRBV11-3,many,TGTGCCAGCAGTTATGGGACAGGGGGAACAGATACGCAGTATTTT,CASSYGTGGTDTQYF
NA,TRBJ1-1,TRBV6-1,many,TGTGCCAGCAGAGGAGCCGGACAGAACACTGAAGCTTTCTTT,CASRGAGQNTEAFF
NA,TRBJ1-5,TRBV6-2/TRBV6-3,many,TGTGCCAGCAGTTACTCAAGGGGCGGAAGCAATCAGCCCCAGCATTTT,CASSYSRGGSNQPQHF
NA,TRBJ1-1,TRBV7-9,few,TGTGCCAGCAGCGTAGGGTGGGCTGGTGAAGCTTTCTTT,CASSVGWAGEAFF
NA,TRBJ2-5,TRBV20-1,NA,TGCAGTGCTAGAGATCAGGGACACTACGACGGGACCCAGTACTTC,CSARDQGHYDGTQYF
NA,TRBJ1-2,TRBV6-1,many,TGTGCCAGCGGTAATCGGACAGCTCTTTTATATGGCTACACCTTC,CASGNRTALLYGYTF
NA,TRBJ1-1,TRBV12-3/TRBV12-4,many,TGTGCCAGCACCCCCGCGAACACTGAAGCTTTCTTT,CASTPANTEAFF
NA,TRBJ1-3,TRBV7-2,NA,TGTGCCAGCAGCTTAGCGGGGGGAAACTCTGGAAACACCATATATTTT,CASSLAGGNSGNTIYF
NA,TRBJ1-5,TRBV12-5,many,TGTGCTAGTGGTTTGGCACAGCAGCCCCAGCATTTT,CASGLAQQPQHF
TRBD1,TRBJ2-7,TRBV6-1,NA,TGTGCCAGCAGTCCATTGACAGGGGGCCTCTACGAGCAGTACTTC,CASSPLTGGLYEQYF
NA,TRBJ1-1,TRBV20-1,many,TGCAGTGCTAGCCCCGGGAACACTGAAGCTTTCTTT,CSASPGNTEAFF
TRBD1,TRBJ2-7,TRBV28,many,TGTGCCAGCACCCCCAGGGGACAGGGGGCGCGCGAGCAGTACTTC,CASTPRGQGAREQYF
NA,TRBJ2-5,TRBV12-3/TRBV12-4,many,TGTGCCGGCGAGATTCAAGAGACCCAGTACTTC,CAGEIQETQYF
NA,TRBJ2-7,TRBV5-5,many,TGTGCCAGCAGCCCGCCGGGGCAGGGAAACGAGCAGTACTTC,CASSPPGQGNEQYF
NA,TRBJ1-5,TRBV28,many,TGTGCCAGCAGTTTAGTTACGGGGGTTGGCAATCAGCCCCAGCATTTT,CASSLVTGVGNQPQHF
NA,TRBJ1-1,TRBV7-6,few,TGTGCCAGCAGCCCAGGGCCAGGGTCTGAAGCTTTCTTT,CASSPGPGSEAFF
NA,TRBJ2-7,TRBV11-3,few,TGTGCCAGCAGCTTCGGTCTAGGCGACCTAAACTACGAGCAGTACTTC,CASSFGLGDLNYEQYF
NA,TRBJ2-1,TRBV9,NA,TGTGCCAGCAGCGTACCATCGGTTCCAGGCTACAATGAGCAGTTCTTC,CASSVPSVPGYNEQFF
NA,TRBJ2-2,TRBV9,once,TGTGCCAGCAGCGACCCCCAGGGCCTTAACACCGGGGAGCTGTTTTTT,CASSDPQGLNTGELFF